This entry describes one T cell receptor beta chain. Its specificity is not known. Germline V CDR1 and CDR2: SGHKS, YYEKEE (reference sequence). V was trimmed by 1 base and J by 4 bases, leaving 11 bases between them. The CDR3 length is 14 residues. This entry belongs to a study of cytomegalovirus exposure and HLA in healthy donors. General study findings and limits: The classifier reportedly diagnosed cytomegalovirus status with high specificity and sensitivity. For TCR beta chains, V- and J-gene trimming was later linked to a missense DCLRE1C variant.

It was with 60 Vbeta and 13 Jbeta primers that the PCR ran. Sequencing used immunoSEQ multiplex PCR; TCRdb keeps in-frame clones, though not all of them. In total, the table holds some 40,000 clones. This TCR came from a male donor in good health and CMV-seronegative. Material: PBMCs. This chain joins TRBV5-5 and TRBJ1-2; D ambiguous. CDR3 DNA: TGTGCCAGCAGCTTGTGGCAGGCCGGCTATGGCTACACCTTC. This sequence encodes CASSLWQAGYGYTF.